Here is one T cell receptor beta chain with its context. What it binds is not known. This record comes from a study of T cell responses to AZD1222 COVID-19 vaccine. Findings of the study overall: Spike was spanned by vaccine-associated CD4 TCRs, which were dominant at 160-218 and 743-854. Baseline serology detected seropositivity in only 5 or 6 AZD1222 recipients. The study reported that nearly half of spike-specific TCRs target unmutated variant regions. The sample set comprised mostly white British donors with more females, and clonal diversity was possibly underestimated.

Germline CDR1 and CDR2: MNHNS and SASEGT. J was trimmed by 5 bases and V by 3 bases; bases with no gene match: 5. This CDR3 contains 15 residues. TCRdb's copy holds only in-frame clones and misses some; the assay was immunoSEQ multiplex PCR. This table holds about 160,000 clones, approximately 90% found once. The specimen was peripheral blood, collected on day 0 of AZD1222 vaccination. This clonotype was obtained from an adult in good health. The chain joins TRBV6-1 to TRBJ2-1; 9 bases agree with TRBD2. This CDR3 is CASSDMRGGHNEQFF. CDR3 bases: TGTGCCAGCAGTGACATGCGGGGGGGCCACAATGAGCAGTTCTTC.